Sequencing of this T cell receptor (beta chain) was carried out in a study of blood T cell repertoires in COVID-19. Study-wide background: Samples representing acute and convalescent COVID-19 were sourced from the United States, Italy and Spain. Sources were T cells, B-cell-depleted T cells, or PBMCs; the material itself was cDNA or gDNA.

Study processing details: The authors estimated nucleated cell counts from reference gene primer amplification. Assay: immunoSEQ multiplex PCR; the TCRdb copy retains only in-frame clones and omits some. V and J calls and clone size are given by that table; D and trimming were obtained from the DNA. The repertoire holds over 110,000 clones, with approximately 80% as singletons. Germline V lookup: CDR1 MNHNS, CDR2 SASEGT. The CDR3 runs 15 residues. V was pared by 3 bases and J by 8 bases, with 19 bases between. The table lists this clone with a count of one. The chain recombines TRBV6-1 with TRBJ1-2, with D possibly matching TRBD1 (6 bases). The sequence was obtained from a man aged 65 to 85 who had recovered from COVID-19. Sequencing was done on a sample of peripheral blood. CDR3 in amino acids: CASSEPPGGGGGYTF. The CDR3 DNA sequence: TGTGCCAGCAGTGAGCCCCCGGGAGGGGGGGGCGGCTACACCTTC.